This T cell receptor beta chain was identified during a study of T cells in Graves' hyperthyroidism and ophthalmopathy. Amplification yielded TCR beta CDR3 regions, with RNA transcripts as the source. The study used the HTBI primer set for a first-round RT-PCR of the TCR CDR3. TCRdb independently ran MiXCR on the multiplex PCR reads; one entry per CDR3 protein. The profile shows approximately 420,000 distinct CDR3 sequences, approximately 14% of them singletons. This clonotype appeared many times. Fresh peripheral blood, approximately 9.1 ml, was the source of the PBMCs. Germline CDR1 reads MDHEN; CDR2 reads SYDVKM. V was clipped by 1 base and J by 3 bases, with 4 bases between them. The CDR3 has 12 residues.

The sequenced sample was blood. The sequence was collected from a woman in her late teens or twenties with Graves' hyperthyroidism. The chain links TRBV28 to TRBJ2-7; D uncertain. The CDR3: CASSLYSYEQYF. The CDR3 DNA reads as TGTGCCAGCAGTTTATATAGCTACGAGCAGTACTTC.